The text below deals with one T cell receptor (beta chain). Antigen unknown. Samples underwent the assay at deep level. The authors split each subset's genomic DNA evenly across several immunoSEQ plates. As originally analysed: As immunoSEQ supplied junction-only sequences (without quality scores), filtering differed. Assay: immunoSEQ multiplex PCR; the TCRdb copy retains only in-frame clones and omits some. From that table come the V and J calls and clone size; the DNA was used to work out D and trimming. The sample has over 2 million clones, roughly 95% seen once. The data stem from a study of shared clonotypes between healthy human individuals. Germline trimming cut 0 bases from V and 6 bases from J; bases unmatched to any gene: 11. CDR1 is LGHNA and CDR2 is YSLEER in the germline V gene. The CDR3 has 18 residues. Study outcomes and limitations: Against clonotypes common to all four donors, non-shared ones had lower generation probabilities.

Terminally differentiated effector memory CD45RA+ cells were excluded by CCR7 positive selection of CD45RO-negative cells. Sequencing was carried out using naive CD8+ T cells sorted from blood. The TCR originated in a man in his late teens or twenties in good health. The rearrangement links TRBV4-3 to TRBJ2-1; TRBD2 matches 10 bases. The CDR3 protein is CASSQDRLAGEDLNEQFF. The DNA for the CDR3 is TGCGCCAGCAGCCAAGATCGGCTAGCGGGAGAGGATCTCAATGAGCAGTTCTTC.